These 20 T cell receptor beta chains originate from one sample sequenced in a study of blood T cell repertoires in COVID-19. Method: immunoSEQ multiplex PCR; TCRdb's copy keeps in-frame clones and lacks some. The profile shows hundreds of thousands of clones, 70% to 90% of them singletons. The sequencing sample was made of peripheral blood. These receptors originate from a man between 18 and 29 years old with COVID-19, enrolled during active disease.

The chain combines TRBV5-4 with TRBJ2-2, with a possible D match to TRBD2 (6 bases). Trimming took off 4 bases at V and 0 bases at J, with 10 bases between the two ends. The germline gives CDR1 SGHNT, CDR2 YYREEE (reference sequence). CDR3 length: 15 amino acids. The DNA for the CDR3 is TGTGCCAGCAGCAGGGACTCCACGAACACCGGGGAGCTGTTTTTT. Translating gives CASSRDSTNTGELFF.

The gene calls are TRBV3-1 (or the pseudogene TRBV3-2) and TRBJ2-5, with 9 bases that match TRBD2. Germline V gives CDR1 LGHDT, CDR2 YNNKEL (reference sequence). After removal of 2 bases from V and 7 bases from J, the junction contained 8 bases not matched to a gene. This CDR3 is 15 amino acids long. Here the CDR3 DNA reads TGTGCCAGCAGCCAAAGGTTTAGCGGGGGAGGGACCCAGTACTTC. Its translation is CASSQRFSGGGTQYF.

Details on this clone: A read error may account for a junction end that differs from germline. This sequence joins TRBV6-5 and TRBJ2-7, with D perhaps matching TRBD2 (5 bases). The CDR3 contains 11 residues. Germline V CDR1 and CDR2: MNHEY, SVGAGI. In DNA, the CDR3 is TGTGCCAGCAGTTACTCCAGACCGGGGAACTTC. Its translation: CASSYSRPGNF.

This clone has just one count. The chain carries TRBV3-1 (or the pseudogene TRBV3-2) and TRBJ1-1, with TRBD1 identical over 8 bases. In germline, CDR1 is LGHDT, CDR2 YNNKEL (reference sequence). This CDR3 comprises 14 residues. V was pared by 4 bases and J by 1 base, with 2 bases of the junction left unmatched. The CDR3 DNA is TGTGCCAGCAGCCCGGACAGGGCGAACACTGAAGCTTTCTTT. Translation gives CASSPDRANTEAFF.

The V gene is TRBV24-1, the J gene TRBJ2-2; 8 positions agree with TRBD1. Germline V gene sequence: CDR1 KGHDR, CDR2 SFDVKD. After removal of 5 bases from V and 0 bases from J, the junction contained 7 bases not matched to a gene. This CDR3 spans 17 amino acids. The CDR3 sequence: CATSARQGIANTGELFF. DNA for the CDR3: TGTGCCACCAGTGCGCGACAGGGGATAGCGAACACCGGGGAGCTGTTTTTT.

CDR3 DNA sequence: TGCGCCAGCAGCCCCGGACAGGGGAACACCGGGGAGCTGTTTTTT. It yields the protein CASSPGQGNTGELFF. This chain links TRBV5-1 with TRBJ2-2; 8 bases align to TRBD1. This CDR3 has 15 residues. The trim removed 4 bases at V and 1 base at J, leaving 3 bases unmatched. The germline V gene encodes CDR1 SGHRS and CDR2 YFSETQ.

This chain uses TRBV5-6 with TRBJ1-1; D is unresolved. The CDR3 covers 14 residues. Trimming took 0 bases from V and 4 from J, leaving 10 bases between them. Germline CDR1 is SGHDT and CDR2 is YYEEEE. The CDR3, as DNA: TGTGCCAGCAGCTTGGCCGGGTTTGGCACTGAAGCTTTCTTT. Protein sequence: CASSLAGFGTEAFF. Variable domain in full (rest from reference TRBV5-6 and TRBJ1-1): DAGVTQSPTHLIKTRGQQVTLRCSPKSGHDTVSWYQQALGQGPQFIFQYYEEEERQRGNFPDRFSGHQFPNYSSELNVNALLLGDSALYLCASSLAGFGTEAFFGQGTRLTVV.

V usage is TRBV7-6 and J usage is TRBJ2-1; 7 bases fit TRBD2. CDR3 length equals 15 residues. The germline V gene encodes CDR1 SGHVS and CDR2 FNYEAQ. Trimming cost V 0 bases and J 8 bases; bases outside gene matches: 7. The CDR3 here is CASSLAGGLTDEQFF. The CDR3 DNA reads TGTGCCAGCAGCTTAGCGGGAGGGCTCACCGATGAGCAGTTCTTC.

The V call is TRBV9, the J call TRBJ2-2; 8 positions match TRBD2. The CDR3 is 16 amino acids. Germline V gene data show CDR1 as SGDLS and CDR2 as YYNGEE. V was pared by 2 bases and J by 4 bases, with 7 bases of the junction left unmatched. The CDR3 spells CASSVTSGSITGELFF. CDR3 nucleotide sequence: TGTGCCAGCAGCGTCACGAGCGGGAGTATCACCGGGGAGCTGTTTTTT.

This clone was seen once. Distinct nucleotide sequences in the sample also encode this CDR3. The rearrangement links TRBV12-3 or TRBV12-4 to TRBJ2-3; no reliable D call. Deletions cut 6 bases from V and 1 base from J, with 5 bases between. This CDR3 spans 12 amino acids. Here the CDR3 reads CASSPGTDTQYF. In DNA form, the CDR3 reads TGTGCCAGCAGCCCGGGCACAGATACGCAGTATTTT.

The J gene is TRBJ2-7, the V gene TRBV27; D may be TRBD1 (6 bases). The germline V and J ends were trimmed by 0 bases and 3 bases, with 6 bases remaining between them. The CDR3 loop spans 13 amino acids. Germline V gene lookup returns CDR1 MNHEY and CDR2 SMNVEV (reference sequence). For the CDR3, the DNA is TGTGCCAGCAGTTTATCGGACAGCTACGAGCAGTACTTC. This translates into CASSLSDSYEQYF.

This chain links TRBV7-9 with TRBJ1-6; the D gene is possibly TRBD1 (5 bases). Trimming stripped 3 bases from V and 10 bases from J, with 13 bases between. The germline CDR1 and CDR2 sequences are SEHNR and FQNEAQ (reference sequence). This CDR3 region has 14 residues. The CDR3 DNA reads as TGTGCCAGCAGCTTCGACAGTTTGAAGTCACCCCTCCACTTT. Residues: CASSFDSLKSPLHF.

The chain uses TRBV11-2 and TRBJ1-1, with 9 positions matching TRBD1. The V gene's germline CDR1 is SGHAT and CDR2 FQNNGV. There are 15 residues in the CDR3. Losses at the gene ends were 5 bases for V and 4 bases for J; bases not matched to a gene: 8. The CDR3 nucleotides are TGTGCCAGCAGCCTCCTTGGGACAGGGAGCACTGAAGCTTTCTTT. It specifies CASSLLGTGSTEAFF.

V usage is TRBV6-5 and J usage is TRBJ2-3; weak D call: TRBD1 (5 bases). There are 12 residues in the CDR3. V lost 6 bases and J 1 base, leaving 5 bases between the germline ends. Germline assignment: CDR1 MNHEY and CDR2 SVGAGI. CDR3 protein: CASSRGTDTQYF. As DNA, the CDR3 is TGTGCCAGCAGCAGGGGCACAGATACGCAGTATTTT.

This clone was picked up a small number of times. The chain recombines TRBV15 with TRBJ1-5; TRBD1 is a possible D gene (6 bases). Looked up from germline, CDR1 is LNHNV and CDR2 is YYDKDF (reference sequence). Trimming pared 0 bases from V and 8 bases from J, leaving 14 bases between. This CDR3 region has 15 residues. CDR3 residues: CATSRDLGGREPQHF. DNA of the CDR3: TGTGCCACCAGCAGAGATCTAGGGGGGAGGGAGCCCCAGCATTTT.

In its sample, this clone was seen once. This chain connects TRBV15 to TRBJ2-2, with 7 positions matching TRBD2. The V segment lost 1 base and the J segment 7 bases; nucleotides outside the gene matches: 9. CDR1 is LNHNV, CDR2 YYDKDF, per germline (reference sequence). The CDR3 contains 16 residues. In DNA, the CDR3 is TGTGCCACCAGCAGAGTGTCGGGGCTAGCGGTCGGGGAGCTGTTTTTT. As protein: CATSRVSGLAVGELFF. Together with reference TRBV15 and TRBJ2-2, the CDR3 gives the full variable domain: DAMVIQNPRYQVTQFGKPVTLSCSQTLNHNVMYWYQQKSSQAPKLLFHYYDKDFNNEADTPDNFQSRRPNTSFCFLDIRSPGLGDTAMYLCATSRVSGLAVGELFFGEGSRLTVL.

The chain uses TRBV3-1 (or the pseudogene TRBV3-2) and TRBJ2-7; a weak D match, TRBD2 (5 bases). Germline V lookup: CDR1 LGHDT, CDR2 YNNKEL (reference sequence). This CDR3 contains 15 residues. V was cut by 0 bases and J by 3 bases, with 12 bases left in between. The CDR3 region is CASSQDTVGDYEQYF. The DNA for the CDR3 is TGTGCCAGCAGCCAAGATACCGTCGGGGACTACGAGCAGTACTTC.

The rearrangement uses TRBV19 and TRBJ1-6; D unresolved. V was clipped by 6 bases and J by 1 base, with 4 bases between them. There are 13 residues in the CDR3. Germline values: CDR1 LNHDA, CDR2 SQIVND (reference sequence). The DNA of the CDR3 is TGTGCCAGTAGCGGTTCCTATAATTCACCCCTCCACTTT. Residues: CASSGSYNSPLHF.

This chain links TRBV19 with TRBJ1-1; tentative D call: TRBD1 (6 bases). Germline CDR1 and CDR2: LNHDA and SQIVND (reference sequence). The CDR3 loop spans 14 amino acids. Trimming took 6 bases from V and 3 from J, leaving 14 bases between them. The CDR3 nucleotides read TGTGCCAGTAGATTAACAGGGCTGCACACTGAAGCTTTCTTT. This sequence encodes CASRLTGLHTEAFF.

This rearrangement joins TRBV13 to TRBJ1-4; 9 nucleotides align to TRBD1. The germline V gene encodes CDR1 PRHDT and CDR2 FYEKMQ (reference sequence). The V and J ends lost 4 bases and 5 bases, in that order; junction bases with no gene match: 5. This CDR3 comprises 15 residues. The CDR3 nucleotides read TGTGCCAGCAGCTCGAAAGGGACAGGGAATGAAAAACTGTTTTTT. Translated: CASSSKGTGNEKLFF.